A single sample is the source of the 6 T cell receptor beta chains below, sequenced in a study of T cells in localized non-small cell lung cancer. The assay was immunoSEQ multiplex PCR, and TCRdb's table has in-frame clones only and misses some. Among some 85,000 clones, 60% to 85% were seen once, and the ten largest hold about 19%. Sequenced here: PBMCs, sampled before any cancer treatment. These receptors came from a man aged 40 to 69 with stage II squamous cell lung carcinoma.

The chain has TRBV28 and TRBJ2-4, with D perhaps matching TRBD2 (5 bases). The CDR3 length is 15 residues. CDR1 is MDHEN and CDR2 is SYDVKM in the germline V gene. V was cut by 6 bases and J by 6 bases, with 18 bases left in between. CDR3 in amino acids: CASSTSGYLVNIQYF. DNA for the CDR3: TGTGCCAGCAGCACCTCGGGGTATTTGGTAAACATTCAGTACTTC.

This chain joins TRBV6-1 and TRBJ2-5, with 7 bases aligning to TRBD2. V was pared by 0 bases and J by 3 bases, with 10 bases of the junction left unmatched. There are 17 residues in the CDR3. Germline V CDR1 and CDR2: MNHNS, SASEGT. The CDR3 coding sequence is TGTGCCAGCAGTGAAGCGCGGGGCGGGAGAGGGGAAGAGACCCAGTACTTC. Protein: CASSEARGGRGEETQYF.

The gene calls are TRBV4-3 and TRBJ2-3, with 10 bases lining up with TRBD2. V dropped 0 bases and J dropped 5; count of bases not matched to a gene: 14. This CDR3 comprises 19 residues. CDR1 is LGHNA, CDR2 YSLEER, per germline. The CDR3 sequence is CASSQDLVIAGGQGDTQYF. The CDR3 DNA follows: TGCGCCAGCAGCCAAGATCTCGTGATAGCGGGGGGCCAGGGAGATACGCAGTATTTT.

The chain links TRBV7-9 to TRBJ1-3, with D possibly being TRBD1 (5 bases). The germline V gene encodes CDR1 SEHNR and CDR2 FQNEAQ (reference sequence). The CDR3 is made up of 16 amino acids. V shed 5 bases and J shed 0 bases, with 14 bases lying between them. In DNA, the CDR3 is TGTGCCAGCAGCGAGGGGCAACCGAACTCTGGAAACACCATATATTTT. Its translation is CASSEGQPNSGNTIYF.

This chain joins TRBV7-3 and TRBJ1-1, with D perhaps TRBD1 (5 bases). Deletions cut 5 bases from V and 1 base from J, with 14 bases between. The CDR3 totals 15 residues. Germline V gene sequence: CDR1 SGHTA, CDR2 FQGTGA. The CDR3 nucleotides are TGTGCCAGCAGCCTGGGACCGATTCGGAACACTGAAGCTTTCTTT. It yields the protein CASSLGPIRNTEAFF.

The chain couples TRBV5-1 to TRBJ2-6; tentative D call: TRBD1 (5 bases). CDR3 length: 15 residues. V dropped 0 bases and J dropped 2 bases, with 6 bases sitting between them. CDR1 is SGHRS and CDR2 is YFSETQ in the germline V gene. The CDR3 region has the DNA TGCGCCAGCAGCTTGGAGGGGCCTGGGGCCAACGTCCTGACTTTC. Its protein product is CASSLEGPGANVLTF. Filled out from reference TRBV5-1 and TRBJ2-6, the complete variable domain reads KAGVTQTPRYLIKTRGQQVTLSCSPISGHRSVSWYQQTPGQGLQFLFEYFSETQRNKGNFPGRFSGRQFSNSRSEMNVSTLELGDSALYLCASSLEGPGANVLTFGAGSRLTVL.